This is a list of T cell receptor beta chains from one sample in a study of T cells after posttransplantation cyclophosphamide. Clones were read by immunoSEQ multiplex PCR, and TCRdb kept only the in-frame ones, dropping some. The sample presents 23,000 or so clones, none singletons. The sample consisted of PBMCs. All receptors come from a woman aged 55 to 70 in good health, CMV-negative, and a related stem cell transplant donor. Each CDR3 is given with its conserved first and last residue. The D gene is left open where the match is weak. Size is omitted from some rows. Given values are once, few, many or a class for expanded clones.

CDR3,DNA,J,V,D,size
CASSLMSSGGGYEQFF,TGTGCCAGCAGTTTAATGTCTAGCGGGGGGGGGTATGAGCAGTTCTTC,TRBJ2-1,TRBV6-5,TRBD2,many
CASALAGGREQFF,TGTGCCAGTGCATTAGCGGGAGGGCGCGAGCAGTTCTTC,TRBJ2-1,TRBV19,TRBD2,few
CASWGSDRANGELFF,TGTGCCAGCTGGGGATCGGACAGGGCGAACGGGGAGCTGTTTTTT,TRBJ2-2,TRBV6-5,TRBD1,many
CASSLIDYSYNEQFF,TGTGCCAGCAGCTTGATAGACTATTCCTACAATGAGCAGTTCTTC,TRBJ2-1,TRBV5-6,NA,many
CSRGTSVYEQYF,TGCTCCCGAGGGACTAGCGTTTACGAGCAGTACTTC,TRBJ2-7,TRBV5-1,TRBD2,many
CASSPDRSINEQFF,TGTGCCAGCAGTCCGGACAGGTCTATCAATGAGCAGTTCTTC,TRBJ2-1,TRBV2,TRBD1,many
CASSSRGAGNYGYTF,TGTGCCAGCAGTTCGCGTGGGGCCGGAAACTATGGCTACACCTTC,TRBJ1-2,TRBV11-2,NA,many
CASSLFAGSSEQYF,TGTGCCAGCAGTTTATTTGCGGGTTCGTCCGAGCAGTACTTC,TRBJ2-7,TRBV27,NA,NA
CAWSRLAGGETQYF,TGTGCCTGGAGCAGACTAGCGGGGGGGGAGACCCAGTACTTC,TRBJ2-5,TRBV30,TRBD2,few
CSVESGSTYEQYF,TGCAGCGTTGAGAGCGGTTCCACCTACGAGCAGTACTTC,TRBJ2-7,TRBV29-1,NA,few
CASGLTEAFF,TGTGCCAGCGGGCTCACTGAAGCTTTCTTT,TRBJ1-1,TRBV27,NA,many
CASSQDAASGAQFF,TGCGCCAGCAGCCAAGATGCAGCTAGCGGGGCTCAGTTCTTC,TRBJ2-1,TRBV4-3,TRBD2,many
CASSIRGYGLAGATGVTQYF,TGTGCCAGTAGTATTCGGGGATACGGACTAGCGGGAGCTACCGGGGTTACGCAGTATTTT,TRBJ2-3,TRBV19,TRBD2,many
CASTRALDGGGYTF,TGCGCCAGCACCAGGGCCTTGGACGGGGGTGGCTACACCTTC,TRBJ1-2,TRBV4-3,NA,many
CASKGDNYGYTF,TGTGCCAGCAAAGGGGATAACTATGGCTACACCTTC,TRBJ1-2,TRBV6-5,NA,many
CASSQIQGSRGQETQYF,TGTGCCAGCAGTCAAATTCAGGGGAGTCGAGGCCAAGAGACCCAGTACTTC,TRBJ2-5,TRBV28,NA,few
CASSNPGRNTEAFF,TGCGCCAGCAGCAACCCCGGGAGGAACACTGAAGCTTTCTTT,TRBJ1-1,TRBV5-1,NA,many
CAWSGRSGDEQYF,TGTGCCTGGAGTGGAAGGAGCGGGGACGAGCAGTACTTC,TRBJ2-7,TRBV30,TRBD2,many
CASTREGRNYGYTF,TGTGCCAGCACCAGGGAGGGGCGGAACTATGGCTACACCTTC,TRBJ1-2,TRBV7-2,NA,many
CASSEAFRQETQYF,TGTGCCAGCAGTGAAGCGTTTAGACAAGAGACCCAGTACTTC,TRBJ2-5,TRBV2,NA,many
CASSIPGAPQYF,TGTGCCAGTAGTATCCCCGGTGCTCCGCAGTATTTT,TRBJ2-3,TRBV19,NA,medium-sized
CASSPQGGELFF,TGTGCCAGCAGCCCGCAGGGGGGGGAGCTGTTTTTT,TRBJ2-2,TRBV7-2,NA,many
CASSDPGTGRYGYTF,TGTGCCAGTAGTGATCCCGGGACAGGGAGGTATGGCTACACCTTC,TRBJ1-2,TRBV19,TRBD1,many
CASSMGTSTRIYIQYF,TGTGCCAGTAGTATGGGGACTAGTACACGAATCTACATTCAGTACTTC,TRBJ2-4,TRBV19,TRBD2,many
CASSESGGAYNEQFF,TGTGCCAGCAGTGAAAGCGGGGGGGCCTACAATGAGCAGTTCTTC,TRBJ2-1,TRBV6-1,TRBD2,many
CASSESGVRGETQYF,TGTGCCAGCAGCGAATCCGGGGTGAGAGGAGAGACCCAGTACTTC,TRBJ2-5,TRBV7-3,NA,many
CATSRAVGTGKGLQYF,TGTGCCACCAGCAGAGCCGTAGGGACAGGGAAAGGGTTGCAGTACTTC,TRBJ2-7,TRBV15,TRBD1,many
CASRDNDNEQFF,TGTGCCAGCAGGGACAACGACAATGAGCAGTTCTTC,TRBJ2-1,TRBV11-3,NA,NA
CASSYQAGGYNEQFF,TGTGCCAGCAGCTACCAGGCGGGGGGGTACAATGAGCAGTTCTTC,TRBJ2-1,TRBV7-3,TRBD2,many
CAIKYRVRPEAFF,TGTGCCATAAAGTACAGGGTCCGACCTGAAGCTTTCTTT,TRBJ1-1,TRBV11-3,NA,many
CASSFAGRGPPYEQYF,TGCGCCAGCAGCTTTGCAGGCAGGGGCCCACCCTACGAGCAGTACTTC,TRBJ2-7,TRBV5-1,NA,few
CASSLVPGGYNEQFF,TGTGCCAGCAGCTTAGTGCCAGGGGGCTACAATGAGCAGTTCTTC,TRBJ2-1,TRBV7-2,TRBD1,few
CASSLRSGTGELFF,TGCGCCAGCAGCCTCCGGAGCGGAACCGGGGAGCTGTTTTTT,TRBJ2-2,TRBV4-1,NA,many
CASSIGSSGSGQYF,TGTGCCAGTAGTATAGGGTCGAGCGGGAGCGGGCAGTACTTC,TRBJ2-7,TRBV19,TRBD2,many
CASTPGQANTEAFF,TGTGCCAGTACCCCGGGACAGGCAAACACTGAAGCTTTCTTT,TRBJ1-1,TRBV19,TRBD1,many
CASRPSGQPEAFF,TGTGCCAGCCGTCCCTCTGGACAACCCGAAGCTTTCTTT,TRBJ1-1,TRBV7-3,NA,many
CASSPGASGGNGEQFF,TGTGCCAGCAGCCCAGGGGCTAGCGGGGGGAACGGTGAGCAGTTCTTC,TRBJ2-1,TRBV11-2,TRBD2,NA
CASSLGGRRQETQYF,TGTGCCAGCAGTTTAGGGGGCAGACGCCAAGAGACCCAGTACTTC,TRBJ2-5,TRBV7-2,TRBD1,many
CASSPNLAGGLAGELFF,TGTGCCAGCAGCCCTAACCTAGCGGGAGGGCTGGCCGGGGAGCTGTTTTTT,TRBJ2-2,TRBV7-2,TRBD2,many
CASSLRVHQSGELFF,TGCGCCAGCAGCCTCCGGGTTCATCAGTCCGGGGAGCTGTTTTTT,TRBJ2-2,TRBV5-1,NA,NA
CASSLRGTTGELFF,TGTGCCAGTAGTTTGAGAGGGACAACCGGGGAGCTGTTTTTT,TRBJ2-2,TRBV19,NA,many
CASSMGQRGEKLVF,TGTGCCAGTAGTATGGGGCAGCGAGGTGAAAAACTGGTTTTT,TRBJ1-4,TRBV19,NA,many
CASRSGRGQLNQPQHF,TGTGCCAGCAGGTCGGGTCGGGGACAGCTCAATCAGCCCCAGCATTTT,TRBJ1-5,TRBV2,TRBD1,many
CASSQDSGGHTGELFF,TGCGCCAGCAGCCAAGATTCGGGGGGTCATACCGGGGAGCTGTTTTTT,TRBJ2-2,TRBV4-1,TRBD2,many
CASSPTGNEQFF,TGTGCCAGCAGCCCGACAGGGAATGAGCAGTTCTTC,TRBJ2-1,TRBV7-2,TRBD1,NA
CASSQRAGGADYGYTF,TGCGCCAGCAGCCAGCGGGCAGGGGGCGCAGACTATGGCTACACCTTC,TRBJ1-2,TRBV4-3,TRBD1,many
CASRTETEAFF,TGCGCCAGCAGGACGGAGACTGAAGCTTTCTTT,TRBJ1-1,TRBV10-2,NA,many